The rows below give T cell receptor beta chains drawn from one sample of a study of post-analysis software for immune sequencing data. TCRdb re-analysed the PCR reads in MiXCR, keeping a single row per CDR3 protein. There are approximately 770,000 distinct CDR3 sequences in the sample; around 45% occur only once, and 4.9% lies in the top ten. The sample consisted of blood. Receptor source: a girl aged 10-17 years with multiple sclerosis. The CDR3 runs from the conserved cysteine through the conserved F or W. The D gene is left open where the match is weak. Size is stated for part of the rows, as once, few or many counts, or as a class when the clone is expanded.

TRBJ2-3 | TRBD2 | few | TRBV7-8 | CASSTTWGTSGLNTDTQYF | TGTGCCAGCAGCACCACTTGGGGGACTAGCGGGCTCAACACAGATACGCAGTATTTT
TRBJ1-2 | NA | NA | TRBV29-1 | CSAYRDNNYGYTF | TGCAGCGCCTACCGGGACAATAACTATGGCTACACCTTC
TRBJ1-1 | NA | few | TRBV27 | CASMQGTEAFF | TGTGCCAGCATGCAGGGCACTGAAGCTTTCTTT
TRBJ2-7 | TRBD2 | NA | TRBV5-1 | CASSLRPGGSHEQYF | TGCGCCAGCAGCTTACGTCCTGGCGGGAGCCACGAGCAGTACTTC
TRBJ2-4 | TRBD2 | NA | TRBV30 | CALKRTSGRDGAKNIQYF | TGTGCCTTAAAACGGACTAGCGGGCGCGACGGGGCCAAAAACATTCAGTACTTC
TRBJ2-3 | TRBD1 | NA | TRBV6-6 | CASSYGQGARDTQYF | TGTGCCAGCAGTTACGGGCAGGGGGCTCGAGATACGCAGTATTTT
TRBJ2-1 | NA | few | TRBV6-5 | CASSPPGSGTYNEQFF | TGTGCCAGCAGTCCCCCGGGTAGCGGAACCTACAATGAGCAGTTCTTC
TRBJ2-3 | NA | NA | TRBV7-7 | CASSLDQGFGTQYF | TGTGCTAGCAGCTTAGACCAGGGCTTCGGTACGCAGTATTTT
TRBJ2-1 | NA | few | TRBV9 | CASSVRDGEANEQFF | TGTGCCAGCAGCGTCCGGGACGGCGAGGCCAACGAGCAGTTCTTC
TRBJ2-3 | NA | NA | TRBV27 | CASSFGGSIDTQYF | TGTGCCAGCAGTTTTGGCGGTAGCATAGATACGCAGTATTTT
TRBJ1-2 | TRBD1 | few | TRBV29-1 | CSGGQGSQGYTF | TGCAGCGGCGGACAGGGGTCTCAAGGCTACACCTTC
TRBJ2-1 | TRBD2 | NA | TRBV12-3/TRBV12-4 | CASSPTPTSGKPYNEQFF | TGTGCCAGCAGTCCCACCCCGACTAGCGGGAAACCCTACAATGAGCAGTTCTTC
TRBJ2-1 | NA | NA | TRBV7-9 | CASSLAGLGQQFF | TGTGCCAGCAGCTTAGCAGGCCTCGGGCAGCAGTTCTTC
TRBJ2-1 | NA | NA | TRBV7-8 | CASGQALGSEQFF | TGTGCCAGCGGTCAAGCCCTAGGGAGTGAGCAGTTCTTC
TRBJ2-7 | NA | NA | TRBV3-1 | CASSPHKGPQAYEQYF | TGTGCCAGCAGCCCCCACAAGGGTCCCCAAGCCTACGAGCAGTACTTC
TRBJ2-1 | TRBD2 | NA | TRBV7-9 | CASSSTGTIINEQFF | TGTGCCAGCAGCAGCACTGGGACTATTATTAATGAGCAGTTCTTC
TRBJ2-3 | TRBD2 | few | TRBV7-2 | CASSLVTLGLAGVADTQYF | TGTGCCAGCAGCTTAGTTACTTTGGGACTAGCGGGAGTTGCAGATACGCAGTATTTT
TRBJ1-5 | TRBD1 | NA | TRBV12-3/TRBV12-4 | CASSEQGARNQPQHF | TGTGCCAGCAGTGAACAGGGGGCGCGGAATCAGCCCCAGCATTTT
TRBJ1-1 | NA | NA | TRBV28 | CASSLVDGGWAEAFF | TGTGCCAGCAGTTTGGTAGACGGGGGGTGGGCTGAAGCTTTCTTT
TRBJ2-7 | NA | NA | TRBV29-1 | CSVRNSLYEQYF | TGCAGCGTGCGGAACAGCCTCTACGAGCAGTACTTC
TRBJ2-5 | NA | NA | TRBV3-1 | CASSQRGDGETQYF | TGTGCCAGCAGCCAGAGAGGAGACGGCGAGACCCAGTACTTC